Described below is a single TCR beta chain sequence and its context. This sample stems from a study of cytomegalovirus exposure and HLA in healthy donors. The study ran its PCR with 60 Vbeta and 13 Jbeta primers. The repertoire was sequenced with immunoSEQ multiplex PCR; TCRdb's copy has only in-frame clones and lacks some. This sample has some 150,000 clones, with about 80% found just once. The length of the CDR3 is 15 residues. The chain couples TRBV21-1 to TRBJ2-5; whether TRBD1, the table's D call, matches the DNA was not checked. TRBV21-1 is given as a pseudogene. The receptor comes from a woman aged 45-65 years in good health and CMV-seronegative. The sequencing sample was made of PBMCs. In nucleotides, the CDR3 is TGTGCCAGGCGAACAGGGTTCCAAACTCAAGAGACCCAGTACTTC. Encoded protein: CARRTGFQTQETQYF.